Sequencing of this TCR beta chain was carried out in a study of blood T cells in healthy people across ages. A J-beta primer mix and a sample-barcoded 5' primer were used in a second PCR of about 7 to 11 cycles. TCRdb ran MiXCR on the 5' RACE reads and lists one entry per CDR3 protein. Counted here are approximately 800,000 distinct CDR3 sequences, about 42% occurring once; the ten biggest clones make up around a sixth. This CDR3 contains 17 residues. The V and J ends lost 0 bases and 0 bases, in that order; junction bases with no gene match: 4. The germline CDR1 and CDR2 sequences are SGDLS and YYNGEE.

The genes are TRBV9 and TRBJ2-1; 9 positions match TRBD2. The sequence came from a man at least 80 years old in good health. Sequencing input: blood. The CDR3 sequence is CASSVGLAGSSYNEQFF. DNA of the CDR3: TGTGCCAGCAGCGTAGGGCTAGCGGGATCCTCCTACAATGAGCAGTTCTTC.